The 18 T cell receptor beta chains given below trace back to one sample, sequenced in a study of shared clonotypes between healthy human individuals (dated by TCRdb to between 2020 and 2021). CD8 naive samples consisted of CD45RO-negative cells that were positively selected for CCR7, yielding a CD45RA+CCR7+ population without TemRA cells. The library was prepared using the immunoSEQ multiplex PCR assay. What TCRdb holds here is the immuneACCESS table cut down to in-frame rearrangements. Part of the clones is not present; checked against another copy, under half of the missing clones reflect an unresolved V gene, and the others are unexplained. A total of approximately 2,000,000 clones appear in this sample, about 93% of them only once. The biggest ten clones account for less than 2% of the sample. The sample comprised naive CD8+ T cells from PBMCs. The label giving this sample's cell subset or site can be read as: CD45RA+CCR7+. These receptors were collected from a man in his late teens or twenties in good health. Some clones in this sample may be carry-over from other donors' samples.

The count of this clone is one. The genes are TRBV4-3 and TRBJ1-2, with D possibly matching TRBD1 (5 bases). V shed 0 bases and J shed 4 bases, with 12 bases lying between them. This CDR3 is built from 15 residues. CDR1 is LGHNA, CDR2 YSLEER, per germline. The CDR3: CASSQDSGTPYGYTF. In DNA form, the CDR3 reads TGCGCCAGCAGCCAAGATTCCGGGACTCCCTATGGCTACACCTTC.

The chain uses TRBV14 and TRBJ2-5; 9 bases align to TRBD1. CDR3 length equals 15 residues. Germline assignment: CDR1 SGHDN and CDR2 FVKESK. V shed 6 bases and J 2 bases; nucleotides not matched to a gene: 7. CDR3: CASSHRGPLQETQYF. The CDR3 nucleotides are TGTGCCAGCAGTCACAGGGGGCCGTTACAAGAGACCCAGTACTTC.

This chain joins TRBV5-1 and TRBJ1-2; TRBD1 agrees at 8 bases. Germline V gene lookup returns CDR1 SGHRS and CDR2 YFSETQ. The V and J ends lost 3 bases and 5 bases, in that order; junction bases with no gene match: 21. There are 19 residues in the CDR3. CDR3 in DNA: TGCGCCAGCAGCTCCGGCGGTTTCAGGGGGCAAGAATCAAAGTATGGCTACACCTTC. Its protein product is CASSSGGFRGQESKYGYTF.

A note on this clone: The same CDR3 is also encoded by other DNA sequences in this sample. This sequence joins TRBV19 and TRBJ1-1; D perhaps matches TRBD1 (6 bases). The V end was cut by 10 bases, the J end by 2 bases, with 11 bases between. The CDR3 extends over 12 amino acids. From germline, CDR1 is LNHDA and CDR2 SQIVND (reference sequence). As DNA, the CDR3 is TGTGCCACCACGACAGGTAACACTGAAGCTTTCTTT. Translated, it gives CATTTGNTEAFF.

This clone was recorded once. V gene TRBV14 combines with J gene TRBJ2-7, with 7 nucleotides matching TRBD2. This CDR3 has 15 amino acids. CDR1 SGHDN and CDR2 FVKESK come from the germline V gene. The ends lost 1 base at V and 0 bases at J; junction bases unmatched: 3. CDR3 sequence reads: CASSQVSGTSYEQYF. The CDR3 bases are TGTGCCAGCAGCCAAGTCAGCGGGACCTCCTACGAGCAGTACTTC.

This chain joins TRBV19 and TRBJ2-1; D possibly corresponds to TRBD2 (6 bases). CDR1 is LNHDA, CDR2 SQIVND, per germline (reference sequence). The CDR3 runs 14 residues. Deletions cut 5 bases from V and 0 bases from J, with 8 bases between. CDR3 bases: TGTGCCAGTAGTGGGGGGTACTCCTACAATGAGCAGTTCTTC. It specifies CASSGGYSYNEQFF.

The chain couples TRBV19 to TRBJ2-7; D may match TRBD1 or TRBD2 (5 bases each). Per the germline V gene, CDR1 is LNHDA and CDR2 is SQIVND (reference sequence). The CDR3 covers 14 residues. Trimming removed 4 bases from V and 3 bases from J, with 13 bases in between. The CDR3 loop is CASSTFGTNYEQYF. CDR3 bases: TGTGCCAGTAGTACATTTGGGACCAACTACGAGCAGTACTTC.

The chain couples TRBV4-1 to TRBJ1-5; 7 positions agree with TRBD1. The germline CDR1 and CDR2 sequences are MGHRA and YSYEKL. The CDR3 is 14 residues long. V lost 5 bases, J lost 7 bases, and 8 bases stayed unmatched. In DNA, the CDR3 is TGCGCCAGCAGCGCTACAGGGGCGGGGCAGCCCCAGCATTTT. Protein: CASSATGAGQPQHF.

A single count supports this clone. The rearrangement uses TRBV15 and TRBJ2-7, with TRBD2 identical over 11 bases. In germline, CDR1 is LNHNV, CDR2 YYDKDF (reference sequence). This CDR3 contains 16 residues. The V segment lost 4 bases and the J segment 2 bases; nucleotides outside the gene matches: 7. CDR3 region: CATSTDLAGGAYEQYF. For the CDR3, the DNA is TGTGCCACCAGCACGGACCTAGCGGGAGGAGCCTACGAGCAGTACTTC.

The J gene is TRBJ2-7, the V gene TRBV9; the D gene is possibly TRBD2 (6 bases). Deletions cut 4 bases from V and 1 base from J, with 18 bases between. CDR3 length equals 16 residues. Germline V gives CDR1 SGDLS, CDR2 YYNGEE. The CDR3 DNA follows: TGTGCCAGCAGCCCCCTCCCCGAGACTAGTTCCTACGAGCAGTACTTC. This gives the protein CASSPLPETSSYEQYF.

CDR3 bases: TGCAGCGCCCTACGGAAGGGGGATTACGAGCAGTACTTC. Residues: CSALRKGDYEQYF. This chain links TRBV29-1 with TRBJ2-7; a possible D gene is TRBD1 (6 bases). This CDR3 is 13 amino acids long. V was clipped by 7 bases and J by 4 bases, with 17 bases between them. CDR1 and CDR2 (germline): SQVTM, ANQGSEA.

The rearrangement uses TRBV5-1 and TRBJ2-7, with TRBD1 as a possible D gene (5 bases). CDR3 length: 14 residues. V was pared by 2 bases and J by 3 bases, with 12 bases between. Germline loops: CDR1 SGHRS, CDR2 YFSETQ. Here the CDR3 DNA reads TGCGCCAGCAGCTTATCGACACAGGACTACGAGCAGTACTTC. Its protein is CASSLSTQDYEQYF.

CDR3 DNA: TGCAGCGTTATCCCAAGGGCAGGGTCCTACGAGCAGTACTTC. It is translated as CSVIPRAGSYEQYF. The chain links TRBV29-1 to TRBJ2-7; possible D gene TRBD1, 5 bases. Trimming cost V 5 bases and J 1 base, with 15 bases left between them. Germline CDR1 is SQVTM and CDR2 is ANQGSEA. The CDR3 contains 14 residues.

This chain uses TRBV6-1 with TRBJ2-1; 9 positions match TRBD2. The CDR3 is 14 residues long. Per the germline V gene, CDR1 is MNHNS and CDR2 is SASEGT. Trimming cost V 8 bases and J 4 bases; bases outside gene matches: 6. The CDR3 nucleotides are TGTGCCAGCCGTTCTCTAGCGGGGTACAATGAGCAGTTCTTC. Its translation is CASRSLAGYNEQFF.

The chain has TRBV19 and TRBJ1-1; no firm D call. Germline V gene data show CDR1 as LNHDA and CDR2 as SQIVND (reference sequence). V lost 5 bases and J 0 bases, leaving 10 bases between the germline ends. The CDR3 is made up of 14 amino acids. The CDR3 loop is CASSPGRVNTEAFF. In nucleotides, the CDR3 is TGTGCCAGTAGTCCCGGACGGGTGAACACTGAAGCTTTCTTT. Combining the CDR3 with reference TRBV19 and TRBJ1-1 gives the whole variable domain DGGITQSPKYLFRKEGQNVTLSCEQNLNHDAMYWYRQDPGQGLRLIYYSQIVNDFQKGDIAEGYSVSREKKESFPLTVTSAQKNPTAFYLCASSPGRVNTEAFFGQGTRLTVV.

The chain employs TRBV29-1 and TRBJ2-2; D is uncertain. The germline V and J ends were trimmed by 4 bases and 1 base, with 4 bases remaining between them. The CDR3 has 12 amino acids. CDR1 and CDR2 from the germline V gene are SQVTM and ANQGSEA. CDR3 DNA sequence: TGCAGCGTTGTGGAGAACACCGGGGAGCTGTTTTTT. Translating gives CSVVENTGELFF.

The V call is TRBV7-2, the J call TRBJ2-7; a weak D match, TRBD1 (6 bases). Trimming stripped 5 bases from V and 3 bases from J, with 17 bases between. The CDR3 spans 15 residues. The germline V gene has CDR1 SGHTA and CDR2 FQGNSA. This CDR3 is CASSPNRDTYYEQYF. CDR3 DNA sequence: TGTGCCAGCAGCCCGAACCGGGACACCTACTACGAGCAGTACTTC.

The chain employs TRBV4-1 and TRBJ2-2, with D hard to call. The CDR3 is made up of 17 amino acids. Per the germline V gene, CDR1 is MGHRA and CDR2 is YSYEKL. The V and J ends lost 0 bases and 4 bases respectively, with 15 bases between them. In DNA, the CDR3 is TGCGCCAGCAGCCAAGATGGGTTTGGCTATAGCACCGGGGAGCTGTTTTTT. Translated, it gives CASSQDGFGYSTGELFF.